This TCR beta chain appears in the sequencing data of a study of T-cell memory formation after mild COVID-19. TCRdb called the 5' RACE reads again in MiXCR, with one record for every CDR3 protein. In the table there are about 350,000 distinct CDR3 sequences, about 13% of which are singletons. The junction had 7 bases not matched to a gene; V was cut back by 6 bases and J by 4 bases. The CDR3 consists of 15 residues. Per the germline V gene, CDR1 is MNHEY and CDR2 is SVGAGI. The sequencing input was PBMCs or a T cell subset sorted from them (not recorded which). This clonotype originated in a young man who had mild COVID-19 (a few samples of this study predate the infection). Cell type and time point are not known. The rearrangement uses TRBV6-5 and TRBJ1-5; 9 bases agree with TRBD1. The CDR3 nucleotides are TGTGCCAGCAGAAGGGACAGGGTTGGGAATCAGCCCCAGCATTTT. Amino acids: CASRRDRVGNQPQHF.